The subject of this entry is one TCR beta chain. Antigen: not known. TCRdb itself ran the 5' RACE reads through MiXCR, one entry per CDR3 protein. This repertoire shows about 520,000 distinct CDR3 sequences, roughly 21% found once; its top ten account for 0.8% to 1%. These data come from a study of identical twins. The V end was cut by 4 bases, the J end by 0 bases, with 11 bases between. Germline CDR1 SGHKS, CDR2 YYEKEE (reference sequence). CDR3 length: 15 residues. Healthy Caucasians supplied all donations. Notes on the study in general: Out-of-frame TCR alpha sharing observed in monozygotic twins exceeded model estimates. Rather than following the same donors, the conclusions depended on cross-sectional statistical analysis.

This sample also appeared in a second study, on T cells expressing NK-cell markers. That source reports: About six donors showed dominant NKG2C+ clonotypes comprising roughly 1.0-7.5% of their CD8+ T cells.

The receptor was isolated from a woman younger than 35 in good health. The chain is built from TRBV5-5 and TRBJ2-1; D is uncertain. Sequencing was carried out using CD4+ T cells sorted from blood. The CDR3 is CASSRALLSYNEQFF. In DNA form, the CDR3 reads TGTGCCAGCAGCCGTGCCCTCCTCTCCTACAATGAGCAGTTCTTC. The full variable domain, in which reference TRBV5-5 and TRBJ2-1 provide the parts outside the CDR3, is DAGVTQSPTHLIKTRGQQVTLRCSPISGHKSVSWYQQVLGQGPQFIFQYYEKEERGRGNFPDRFSARQFPNYSSELNVNALLLGDSALYLCASSRALLSYNEQFFGPGTRLTVL.